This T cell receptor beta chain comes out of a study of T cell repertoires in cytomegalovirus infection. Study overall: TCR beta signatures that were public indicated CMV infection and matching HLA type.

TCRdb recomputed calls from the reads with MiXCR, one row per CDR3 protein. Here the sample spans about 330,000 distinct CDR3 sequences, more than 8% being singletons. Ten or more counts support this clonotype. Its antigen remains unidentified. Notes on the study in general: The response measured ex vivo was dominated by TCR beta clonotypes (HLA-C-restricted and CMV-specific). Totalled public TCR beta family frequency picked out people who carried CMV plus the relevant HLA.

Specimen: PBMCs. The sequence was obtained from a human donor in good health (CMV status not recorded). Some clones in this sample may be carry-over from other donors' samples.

CDR3 in DNA: TGTGCCAGCAGTCCCGGGACAGGGAGCAATCAGCCCCAGCATTTT. It encodes CASSPGTGSNQPQHF. The gene calls are TRBV27 and TRBJ1-5, with TRBD1 matching 9 bases. Trimming took 5 bases from V and 1 from J; bases not matched to a gene: 3. CDR3 length equals 15 residues. The germline V gene encodes CDR1 MNHEY and CDR2 SMNVEV (reference sequence).